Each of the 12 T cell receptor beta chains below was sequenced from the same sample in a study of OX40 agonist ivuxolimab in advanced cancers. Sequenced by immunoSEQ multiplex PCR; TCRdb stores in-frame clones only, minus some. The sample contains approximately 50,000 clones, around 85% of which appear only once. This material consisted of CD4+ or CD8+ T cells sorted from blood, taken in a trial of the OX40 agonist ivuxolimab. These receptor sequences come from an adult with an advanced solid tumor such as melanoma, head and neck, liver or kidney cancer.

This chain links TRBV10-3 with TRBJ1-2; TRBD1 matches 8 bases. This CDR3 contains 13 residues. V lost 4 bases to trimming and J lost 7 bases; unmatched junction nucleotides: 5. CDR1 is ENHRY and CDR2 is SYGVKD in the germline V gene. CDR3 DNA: TGTGCCATCAGTGGGCAGGGGGCAGGTGGCTACACCTTC. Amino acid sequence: CAISGQGAGGYTF.

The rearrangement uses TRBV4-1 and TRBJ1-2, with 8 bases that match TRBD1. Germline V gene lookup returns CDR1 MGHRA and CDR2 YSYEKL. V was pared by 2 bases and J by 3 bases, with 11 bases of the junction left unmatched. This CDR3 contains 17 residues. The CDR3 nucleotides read TGCGCCAGCAGCCAAAACGACAGGGGAAGGTGGGACTATGGCTACACCTTC. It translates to CASSQNDRGRWDYGYTF.

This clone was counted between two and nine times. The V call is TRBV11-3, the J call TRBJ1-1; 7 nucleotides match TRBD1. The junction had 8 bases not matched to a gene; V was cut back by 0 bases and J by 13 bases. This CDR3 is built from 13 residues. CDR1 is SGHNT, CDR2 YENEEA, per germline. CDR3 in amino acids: CASSLDEGAPGFF. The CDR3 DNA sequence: TGTGCCAGCAGCTTAGATGAGGGGGCCCCGGGTTTCTTT.

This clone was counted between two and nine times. The CDR3 DNA sequence: TGTGCCATCAGCGGGGACAGGGGCTACGCGAACACCGGGGAGCTGTTTTTT. Protein product: CAISGDRGYANTGELFF. This chain uses TRBV10-3 with TRBJ2-2, with TRBD1 matching 10 bases. Germline CDR1 and CDR2: ENHRY and SYGVKD. J gave up 0 bases and V 6 bases, and 7 bases lay outside the gene matches. CDR3 length: 17 amino acids.

Here the CDR3 reads CASSQESGTGNTIYF. Written as DNA, the CDR3 is TGCGCCAGCAGCCAAGAGTCAGGGACGGGAAACACCATATATTTT. The rearrangement uses TRBV4-1 and TRBJ1-3; TRBD1 is a possible D gene (5 bases). The CDR3 is made up of 15 amino acids. V lost 0 bases to trimming and J lost 4 bases, with 10 bases between them. In germline, CDR1 is MGHRA, CDR2 YSYEKL.

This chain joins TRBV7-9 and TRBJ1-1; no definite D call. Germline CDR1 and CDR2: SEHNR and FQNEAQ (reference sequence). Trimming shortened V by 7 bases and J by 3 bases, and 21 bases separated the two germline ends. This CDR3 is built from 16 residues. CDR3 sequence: CASNWGDTPGDTEAFF. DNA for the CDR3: TGTGCCAGCAATTGGGGTGACACCCCTGGTGACACTGAAGCTTTCTTT.

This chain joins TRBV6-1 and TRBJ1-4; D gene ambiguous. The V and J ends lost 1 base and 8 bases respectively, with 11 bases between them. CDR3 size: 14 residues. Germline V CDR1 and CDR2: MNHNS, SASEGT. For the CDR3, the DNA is TGTGCCAGCAGTGAAGTGAGGGCAGTAGAAAAACTGTTTTTT. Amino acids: CASSEVRAVEKLFF.

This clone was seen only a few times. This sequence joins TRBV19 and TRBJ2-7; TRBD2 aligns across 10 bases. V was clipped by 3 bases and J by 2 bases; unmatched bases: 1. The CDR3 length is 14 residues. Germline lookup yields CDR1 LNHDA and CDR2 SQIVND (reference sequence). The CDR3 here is CASSISGGTYEQYF. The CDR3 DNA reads TGTGCCAGTAGTATTAGCGGGGGGACCTACGAGCAGTACTTC.

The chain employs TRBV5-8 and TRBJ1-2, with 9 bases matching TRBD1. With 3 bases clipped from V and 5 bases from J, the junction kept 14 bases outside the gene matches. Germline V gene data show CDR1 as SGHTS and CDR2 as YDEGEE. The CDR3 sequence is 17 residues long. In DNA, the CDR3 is TGTGCCAGCAGCTCTAGATCCGGGACAGGGAATTATTATGGCTACACCTTC. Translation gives CASSSRSGTGNYYGYTF.

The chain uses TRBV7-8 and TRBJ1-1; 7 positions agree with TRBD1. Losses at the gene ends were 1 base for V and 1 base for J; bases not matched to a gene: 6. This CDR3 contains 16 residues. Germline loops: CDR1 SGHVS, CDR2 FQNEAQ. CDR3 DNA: TGTGCCAGCAGCTTAGGGGAGGGACAGCAGAACACTGAAGCTTTCTTT. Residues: CASSLGEGQQNTEAFF.

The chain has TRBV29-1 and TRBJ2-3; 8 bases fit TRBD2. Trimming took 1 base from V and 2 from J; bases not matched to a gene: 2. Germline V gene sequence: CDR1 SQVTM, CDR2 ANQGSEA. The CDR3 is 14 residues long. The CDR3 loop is CSVEVAGNTDTQYF. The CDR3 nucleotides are TGCAGCGTTGAAGTAGCGGGGAACACAGATACGCAGTATTTT.

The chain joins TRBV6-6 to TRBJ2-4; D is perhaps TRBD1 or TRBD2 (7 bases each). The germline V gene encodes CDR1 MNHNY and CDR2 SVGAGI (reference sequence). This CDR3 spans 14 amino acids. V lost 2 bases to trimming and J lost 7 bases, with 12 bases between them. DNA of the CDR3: TGTGCCAGCAGTTACCGGCAGGGGGGGAACATTCAGTACTTC. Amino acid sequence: CASSYRQGGNIQYF.